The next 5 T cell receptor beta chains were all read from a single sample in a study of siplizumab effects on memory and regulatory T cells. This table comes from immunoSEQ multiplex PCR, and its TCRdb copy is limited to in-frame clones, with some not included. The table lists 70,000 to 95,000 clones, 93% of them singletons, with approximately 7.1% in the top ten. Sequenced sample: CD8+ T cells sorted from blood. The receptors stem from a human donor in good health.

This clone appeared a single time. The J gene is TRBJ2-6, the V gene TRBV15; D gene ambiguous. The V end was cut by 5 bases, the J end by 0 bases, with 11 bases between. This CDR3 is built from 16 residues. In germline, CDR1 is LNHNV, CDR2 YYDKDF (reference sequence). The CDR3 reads CATSRPPYSGANVLTF. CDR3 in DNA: TGTGCCACCAGCCGCCCTCCTTACTCTGGGGCCAACGTCCTGACTTTC.

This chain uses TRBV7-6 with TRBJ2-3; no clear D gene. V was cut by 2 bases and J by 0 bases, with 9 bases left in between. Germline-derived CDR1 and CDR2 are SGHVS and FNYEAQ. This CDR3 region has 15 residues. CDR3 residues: CASSLWPESTDTQYF. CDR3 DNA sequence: TGTGCCAGCAGCTTATGGCCCGAGAGCACAGATACGCAGTATTTT.

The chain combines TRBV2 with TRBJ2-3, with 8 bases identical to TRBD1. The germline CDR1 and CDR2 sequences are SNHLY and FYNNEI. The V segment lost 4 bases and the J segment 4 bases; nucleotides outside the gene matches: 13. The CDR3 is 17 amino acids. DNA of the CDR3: TGTGCCAGCAGTGGACCCCTGGACAGGGTGGTCGCAGATACGCAGTATTTT. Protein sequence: CASSGPLDRVVADTQYF.

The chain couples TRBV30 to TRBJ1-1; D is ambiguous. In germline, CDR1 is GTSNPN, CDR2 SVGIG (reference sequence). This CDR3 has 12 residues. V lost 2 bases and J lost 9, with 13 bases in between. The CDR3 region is CAWSPPGEKAFF. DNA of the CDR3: TGTGCCTGGAGTCCCCCGGGAGAGAAAGCTTTCTTT.

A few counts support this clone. CDR3 DNA sequence: TGCGCCAGCAGCACAGCGTATGGCTACACCTTC. This encodes CASSTAYGYTF. This chain uses TRBV4-1 with TRBJ1-2; no definite D call. CDR3 size: 11 residues. Trimming removed 5 bases from V and 5 bases from J, with 6 bases in between. The germline gives CDR1 MGHRA, CDR2 YSYEKL.